This TCR beta chain was recovered during a study of neurological immune-mediated disorders (dated by TCRdb to about 2019). For the wider study: Among the 34 multiple sclerosis patients, roughly 31 had relapsing-remitting MS and 3 had secondary progressive MS. Using UMI-based sequencing, the study compared peripheral blood TCR-beta repertoires from patients with HTLV-I-associated myelopathy (HAM/TSP), patients with multiple sclerosis, and healthy controls. The cohort included approximately 70 subjects: approximately 14 with HAM/TSP, some 34 with multiple sclerosis, and around 20 healthy controls. Longitudinal samples, technical triplicates and paired sorted CD4+ and CD8+ T-cell subsets, alongside PBMC samples, were included among the 90 to 130 TCR-beta libraries.

The full study reports these points: No clinical or MRI features were associated with the MS cluster, and the authors said that larger cohorts are needed. In phylogenetic analysis, the repertoires of 18 of 34 MS patients grouped into a cluster of related CDR3 sequences, which suggests a possible signature at the repertoire level. No identical CDR3 amino acid sequences were found to be shared among expanded clones across subjects, suggesting that TCR-beta repertoires were private in all groups. The highest TCR clonal expansion was observed in HAM/TSP patients, whereas the lowest was observed in MS patients, even when compared with healthy controls.

CDR3 length: 17 amino acids, cysteine to phenylalanine. The only DNA kept is the CDR3, 51 bases in frame from the first base. After removal of 5 bases from V and 0 bases from J, the junction retains 13 bases not matched to a gene. CDR1 and CDR2 were assigned from the germline V gene (reference sequence) as DFQATT and SNEGSKA. To synthesize cDNA, template-switch 5'RACE was performed with a primer carrying a 10-nucleotide random unique molecular identifier so that each TCR transcript was tagged. Every sequencing run covered 15-18 subjects and yielded more than 160 million TCR-beta sequences. The RNeasy kit was used for extraction of total RNA. The KAPA Real-time Library Amplification kit was used to amplify TCR-beta VDJ regions with primers targeting the TCR constant region and the 5'RACE anchor. A first PCR added sample indexes and Illumina adaptors, after which a second PCR increased the library yield. After Ampure bead purification, the roughly 650 bp TCR product was size-selected on a 2% E-gel SizeSelection system. Before pooling, library quality was assessed on a Bioanalyzer, concentration was determined with Qubit, and library quantification was performed with the Kapa Library Quantification kit. An Illumina HiSeq 2500 sequenced the libraries paired-end 2 x 150 bp. To increase sequence diversity, roughly 24-32% phiX was spiked into each library pool. From the authors' description of their analysis: Quality-filtered reads were processed with the UMI-based MiGEC pipeline, and over 75% of raw TCR sequences were removed by the MiGEC pipeline during error correction. VDJ genes were aligned to IMGT germline references, and each clonotype was defined by a unique CDR3 amino acid sequence together with V-J genes. VDJtools evaluated clonal expansion, Shannon diversity and CDR3 relatedness (CalcPairwiseDistances, ClusterSamples); CLCbio workbench built phylogenetic trees. Expanded clones were defined as having at least 8 unique UMIs, based on coefficient-of-variation modelling across technical triplicates. The public reads were quality trimmed at Q25 with fastp and then assembled into clones with MiXCR by TCRdb, keeping productive beta chains. CDR3 protein sequences are deduplicated, and each keeps its most common genes and DNA. None of the V and J calls come from the authors' own analysis; TCRdb made them. For this sample the table gives 65,000 to 85,000 distinct CDR3 sequences, of which 3.2% were detected only once. Around 5.5% of the sample is held by the ten biggest clonotypes.

Libraries from unsorted PBMCs were made from 2 million PBMCs kept in RNAlater at -80 degrees C until RNA extraction. The multiple sclerosis patients were enrolled in a US clinical protocol that used magnetic resonance imaging to evaluate disease progression. PBMCs were separated from peripheral blood using Ficoll-Hypaque density gradient centrifugation and then cryopreserved in liquid nitrogen. This clonotype was observed many times. Its cognate antigen has yet to be identified. Base qualities are not recorded, but no much larger clone differs from it by a single base. The receptor was derived from a woman aged 50 to 60 with multiple sclerosis. The V and J genes are TRBV20-1 and TRBJ2-1; the central 7 bases match TRBD2. Sample: PBMCs. For the CDR3, the sequence is CSAARVRDYSSYNEQFF. The nucleotide sequence is given as TGCAGTGCTGCCAGGGTACGGGACTACAGCTCCTACAATGAGCAGTTCTTC.